What follows describes a single T cell receptor (beta chain). RNA was extracted with the RNeasy kit, and a quantity of roughly 0.45 to 1 ug was reverse transcribed using random hexamers. MiXCR was run by TCRdb on the immunoSEQ multiplex PCR reads, yielding one entry per CDR3 protein. The repertoire holds roughly 120,000 distinct CDR3 sequences, with 85% to 95% as singletons. This sample is part of a study of CD8 T cells in Susac syndrome. Sequencing of TCR beta was undertaken in CD8+ and CD4+ T cells derived from blood. The CDR3 covers 12 residues. V was pared by 7 bases and J by 6 bases, with 10 bases between.

The TCR originated in a human donor in good health. The sequenced material came from CD4+ T cells from PBMCs. The rearrangement uses TRBV23-1 and TRBJ1-5; D call uncertain. TRBV23-1 is an open reading frame, and its role is uncertain. The CDR3 sequence is CASTRYSQPQHF. The CDR3 coding sequence is TGCGCCAGCACTCGGTACAGTCAGCCCCAGCATTTT.